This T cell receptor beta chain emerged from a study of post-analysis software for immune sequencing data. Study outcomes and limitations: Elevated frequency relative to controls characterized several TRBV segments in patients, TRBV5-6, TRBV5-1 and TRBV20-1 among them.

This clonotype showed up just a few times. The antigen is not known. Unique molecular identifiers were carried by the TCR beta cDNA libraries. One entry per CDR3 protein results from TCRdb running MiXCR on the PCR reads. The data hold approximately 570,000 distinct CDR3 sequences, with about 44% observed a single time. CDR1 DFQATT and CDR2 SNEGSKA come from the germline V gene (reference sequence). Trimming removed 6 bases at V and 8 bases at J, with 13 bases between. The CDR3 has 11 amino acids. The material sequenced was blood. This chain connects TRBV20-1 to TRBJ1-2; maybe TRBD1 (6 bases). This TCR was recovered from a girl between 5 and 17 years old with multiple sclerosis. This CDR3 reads CSAVTGGGYTF. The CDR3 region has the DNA TGCAGTGCCGTGACAGGCGGAGGCTACACCTTC.